This TCR beta chain was recorded in a study of OX40 agonist ivuxolimab in advanced cancers. Generated by immunoSEQ multiplex PCR, the TCRdb table keeps only in-frame clones and is missing some. The sample holds about 70,000 clones; 70% to 90% are singletons and the top ten take 2.5% to 3%. V lost 4 bases, J lost 3 bases, and 11 bases stayed unmatched. The CDR3 sequence is 16 residues long. Per the germline V gene, CDR1 is MDHEN and CDR2 is SYDVKM. Study-level results: On average, CD8+ T cells showed a greater number of expanded clones than CD4+. With doses of 0.1 to 3.0 mg/kg, CD4+ and CD8+ blood T cells had undergone clonal expansion by week 6.

Exclusion of a patient followed from autoimmune disease history or systemic immunosuppression. Comments on this clone: The antigen is unknown.

This rearrangement joins TRBV28 to TRBJ1-2; TRBD1 aligns across 7 bases. The material sequenced was CD4+ or CD8+ T cells sorted from blood, taken in a trial of the OX40 agonist ivuxolimab. This receptor was identified in an adult with an advanced solid tumor such as melanoma, head and neck, liver or kidney cancer. The CDR3 region is CASSSLAGQGDYGYTF. CDR3 DNA sequence: TGTGCCAGCAGTTCGTTGGCGGGGCAGGGGGACTATGGCTACACCTTC.